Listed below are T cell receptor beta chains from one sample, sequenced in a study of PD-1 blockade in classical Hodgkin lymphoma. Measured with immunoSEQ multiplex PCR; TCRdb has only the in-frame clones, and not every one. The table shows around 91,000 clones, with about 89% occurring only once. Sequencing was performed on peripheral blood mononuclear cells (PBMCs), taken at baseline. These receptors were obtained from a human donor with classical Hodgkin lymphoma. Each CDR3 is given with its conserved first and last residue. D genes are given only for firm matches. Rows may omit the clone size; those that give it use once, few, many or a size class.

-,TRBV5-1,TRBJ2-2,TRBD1,CASSEGTGATGELFF,TGCGCCAGCAGCGAAGGGACAGGGGCAACCGGGGAGCTGTTTTTT
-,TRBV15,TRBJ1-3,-,CATSRVTGYGNTIYF,TGTGCCACCAGCAGAGTTACAGGCTATGGAAACACCATATATTTT
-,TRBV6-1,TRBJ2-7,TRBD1,CASSGGQGVGEQYF,TGTGCCAGCAGTGGTGGACAGGGGGTGGGGGAGCAGTACTTC
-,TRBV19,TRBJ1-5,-,CASSTDRPNQPQHF,TGTGCCAGTAGTACCGACAGGCCTAATCAGCCCCAGCATTTT
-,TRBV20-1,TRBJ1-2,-,CSARPQDF,TGCAGTGCTAGACCCCAGGATTTC
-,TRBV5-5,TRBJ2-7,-,CASSLEPRTYEQYF,TGTGCCAGCAGCTTGGAGCCGAGAACCTACGAGCAGTACTTC
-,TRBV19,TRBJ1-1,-,CASSIEGRSEAFF,TGTGCCAGTAGTATAGAGGGGCGGAGTGAAGCTTTCTTT
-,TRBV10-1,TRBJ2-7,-,CASSEIGSEQYF,TGCGCCAGCAGTGAGATAGGGAGCGAGCAGTACTTC
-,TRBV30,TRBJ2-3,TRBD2,CAWSVSGVQGDTQYF,TGTGCCTGGAGTGTAAGCGGGGTCCAAGGGGATACGCAGTATTTT
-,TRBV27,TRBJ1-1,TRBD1,CASRGQSKGTEAFF,TGTGCCAGCAGGGGACAGTCGAAGGGCACTGAAGCTTTCTTT
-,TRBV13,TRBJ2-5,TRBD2,CASSPGLAGGVETQYF,TGTGCCAGCAGCCCAGGACTAGCGGGAGGGGTTGAGACCCAGTACTTC
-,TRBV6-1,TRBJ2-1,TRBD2,CASRGLAVNEQFF,TGTGCCAGCAGGGGACTAGCGGTCAATGAGCAGTTCTTC
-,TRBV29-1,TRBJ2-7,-,CSVEVGGSSYEQYF,TGCAGCGTTGAAGTCGGCGGTAGCTCCTACGAGCAGTACTTC
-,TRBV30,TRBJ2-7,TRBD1,CACSDRRYEQYF,TGTGCCTGTTCGGACAGGCGCTACGAGCAGTACTTC
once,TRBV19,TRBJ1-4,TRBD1,CASRGQTNEKLFF,TGTGCCAGTAGGGGACAGACTAATGAAAAACTGTTTTTT
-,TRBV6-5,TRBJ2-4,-,CASSYSLSIAKNIQYF,TGTGCCAGCAGTTACTCGTTATCTATAGCCAAAAACATTCAGTACTTC